What follows describes a single TCR beta chain. The target antigen is unknown. It was adjacent lung free of atypia that was taken, at least 2 cm from the tumor margin. This sample is drawn from a study of T cells in localized non-small cell lung cancer. Points from the study as a whole: Measurement of T cell clonality placed uninvolved adjacent lung highest, above the level in tumor.

Germline assignment: CDR1 MNHGY and CDR2 SAAAGT. V was clipped by 3 bases and J by 7 bases, with 22 bases between them. CDR3 length: 16 residues. Here immunoSEQ multiplex PCR was the method, and the copy in TCRdb shows in-frame clones only, minus some. This sample has fewer than 2,000 clones, with roughly 21% found just once. Sequences were derived from normal lung tissue next to the tumor, sampled before any cancer treatment. The rearrangement links TRBV6-8 to TRBJ2-7; TRBD2 is a possible D gene (6 bases). The clonotype comes from a man between 35 and 75 years old with stage III lung adenocarcinoma. The CDR3 DNA follows: TGTGCCAGCAGTTATTCACAACAGATATCCGGAGGGGAGCAGTACTTC. This codes for CASSYSQQISGGEQYF.